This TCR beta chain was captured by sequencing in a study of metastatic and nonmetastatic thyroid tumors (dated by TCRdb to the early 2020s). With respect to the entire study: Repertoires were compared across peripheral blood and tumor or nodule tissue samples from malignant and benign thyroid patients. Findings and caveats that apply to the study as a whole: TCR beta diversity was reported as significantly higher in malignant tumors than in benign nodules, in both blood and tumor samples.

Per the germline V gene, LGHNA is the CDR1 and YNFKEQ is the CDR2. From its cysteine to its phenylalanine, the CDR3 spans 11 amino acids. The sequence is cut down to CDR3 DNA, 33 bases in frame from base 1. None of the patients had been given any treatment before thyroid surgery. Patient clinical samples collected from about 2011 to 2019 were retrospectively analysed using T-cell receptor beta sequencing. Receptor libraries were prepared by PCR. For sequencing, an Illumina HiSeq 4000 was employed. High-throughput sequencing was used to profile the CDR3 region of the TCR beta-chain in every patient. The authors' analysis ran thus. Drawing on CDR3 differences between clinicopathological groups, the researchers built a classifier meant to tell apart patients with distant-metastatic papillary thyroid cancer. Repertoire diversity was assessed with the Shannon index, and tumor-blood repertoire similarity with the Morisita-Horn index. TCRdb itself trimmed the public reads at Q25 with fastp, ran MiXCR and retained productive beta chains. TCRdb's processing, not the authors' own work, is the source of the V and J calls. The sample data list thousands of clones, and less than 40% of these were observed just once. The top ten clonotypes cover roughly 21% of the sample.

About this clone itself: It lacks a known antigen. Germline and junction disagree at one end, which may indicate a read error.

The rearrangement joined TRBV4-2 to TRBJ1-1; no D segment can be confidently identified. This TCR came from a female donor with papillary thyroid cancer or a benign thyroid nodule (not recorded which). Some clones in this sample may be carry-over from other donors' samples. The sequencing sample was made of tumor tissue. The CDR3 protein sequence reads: CASSQDLQLLF. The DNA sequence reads TGTGCCAGCAGCCAAGATCTCCAGCTGCTCTTT.